The following is a T cell receptor (beta chain) sequence with its context. The antigen is unknown. This sample was taken from a study of cytomegalovirus exposure and HLA in healthy donors. The PCR had 60 Vbeta and 13 Jbeta primers. Sequencing used immunoSEQ multiplex PCR; TCRdb keeps in-frame clones, though not all of them. The sample gives fewer than 90,000 clones, more than 80% of which show up once; around 7% is in the top ten. Study-wide findings and caveats: Reportedly, TCR beta sequences accurately predicted HLA-A and HLA-B alleles in most subjects.

The sample was PBMCs. This clonotype originated in a human donor in good health.

The CDR3, as DNA: TGTGCCAGCAGCGTAGATGACAGGTCGGGTGGCTACACCTTC. Translated: CASSVDDRSGGYTF. The chain is built from TRBV9 and TRBJ1-2, with D possibly matching TRBD1 (6 bases). CDR1 and CDR2 (germline): SGDLS, YYNGEE. The CDR3 totals 14 residues. The V gene lost 0 bases and the J gene lost 7 bases, with 13 bases spanning the gap.